This record covers a single TCR beta chain. Trimming removed 0 bases from V and 1 base from J; junction bases left unmatched: 11. CDR3 length: 18 residues. The germline V gene has CDR1 LNHNV and CDR2 YYDKDF (reference sequence). A sample-barcoded 5' primer and a J-beta primer mix were used in a second PCR of roughly 6 to 12 cycles. All samples gave at least 2.5 million CDR3-containing paired-end reads. In TCRdb, the 5' RACE reads were re-called with MiXCR into one record per CDR3 protein. The sample lists 800,000 to 950,000 distinct CDR3 sequences, 25% to 35% seen once, with roughly a tenth in the top ten. The sample belongs to a study of blood T cells in healthy people across ages. The sample was also linked to a second study, of T cells of mothers and their children. That work states: Over five children and their three healthy Caucasian mothers were the donors. Each mother gave over 8 million TCR beta CDR3 reads; each child, some 3 million.

This TCR derives from a woman aged 40 to 49 in good health. Material for sequencing was blood. V and J are TRBV15 and TRBJ1-1; 7 nucleotides match TRBD1. CDR3 nucleotide sequence: TGTGCCACCAGCAGAGATCCAATCAGGGGGGGTGAGAACACTGAAGCTTTCTTT. Translated, it gives CATSRDPIRGGENTEAFF.